Given below is one T cell receptor (beta chain) in context. The antigen remains undetermined. The run depth of the assay was deep. The data were produced by immunoSEQ multiplex PCR, yet TCRdb's version contains in-frame clones alone and is incomplete. The data show 450,000 to 600,000 clones, 70% to 80% seen once. The data are from a study of shared clonotypes between healthy human individuals. Study-level points and caveats: Clonotype sharing among the donors was expected to vary with sequencing depth.

V gave up 1 base and J gave up 4 bases, with 16 bases separating them. Germline-derived CDR1 and CDR2 are ENHRY and SYGVKD. This CDR3 comprises 16 residues. The sequence was obtained from a woman between 40 and 50 years old in good health. Some clones in this sample may be carry-over from other donors' samples. The rearrangement uses TRBV10-3 and TRBJ2-5; D is possibly TRBD2 (6 bases). Sequenced sample: PBMCs. The DNA of the CDR3 is TGTGCCATCAGTGAGTGGTTTGGCGGAGGGTCAGAGACCCAGTACTTC. Protein product: CAISEWFGGGSETQYF.